The rows below give T cell receptor beta chains drawn from one sample of a study of cytomegalovirus exposure and HLA in healthy donors. Clones were sequenced by immunoSEQ multiplex PCR, and TCRdb holds only the in-frame ones, with some missing. The data show over 200,000 clones, around 79% seen once. The sample comprised PBMCs. The receptors stem from a male donor in good health and CMV-seronegative. Each CDR3 is given with its conserved first and last residue. Each record gives: D gene, J gene, clone size, V gene, CDR3 protein, CDR3 DNA. A D gene is named only where the DNA matches it firmly. Some rows mark clone size as missing; the rest say once, few, many or name a class of expanded clone.

NA	TRBJ1-5	NA	TRBV27	CASSWSRDSNQPQHF	TGTGCCAGCAGTTGGAGCAGGGATAGCAATCAGCCCCAGCATTTT
TRBD2	TRBJ2-7	NA	TRBV7-2	CASSLIASGIAYEQYF	TGTGCCAGCAGCTTAATTGCTAGCGGGATAGCCTACGAGCAGTACTTC
TRBD1	TRBJ1-2	NA	TRBV15	CATSRDEGAGGYTF	TGTGCCACCAGCAGAGACGAGGGGGCGGGCGGCTACACCTTC
NA	TRBJ2-1	NA	TRBV25-1	CASSDTERTYNEQFF	TGTGCCAGCAGTGACACTGAGAGGACTTACAATGAGCAGTTCTTC
NA	TRBJ2-7	few	TRBV7-6	CASSLEVVGAYEQYF	TGTGCCAGCAGCTTAGAAGTGGTAGGAGCCTACGAGCAGTACTTC
TRBD1	TRBJ1-2	NA	TRBV4-1	CASSQVPTGGYGYTF	TGCGCCAGCAGCCAAGTTCCCACAGGGGGCTATGGCTACACCTTC
TRBD2	TRBJ2-5	few	TRBV2	CASSEYLAEETQYF	TGTGCCAGCAGTGAATACCTAGCGGAAGAGACCCAGTACTTC
NA	TRBJ2-1	NA	TRBV19	CAGSRDSYNEQFF	TGTGCCGGTAGCCGCGACTCCTACAATGAGCAGTTCTTC
TRBD1	TRBJ1-2	NA	TRBV9	CASSGTGTGGHYGYTF	TGTGCCAGCAGCGGAACCGGGACAGGGGGCCACTATGGCTACACCTTC
NA	TRBJ2-5	NA	TRBV15	CATSRDWEGEETQYF	TGTGCCACCAGCAGAGATTGGGAGGGGGAAGAGACCCAGTACTTC